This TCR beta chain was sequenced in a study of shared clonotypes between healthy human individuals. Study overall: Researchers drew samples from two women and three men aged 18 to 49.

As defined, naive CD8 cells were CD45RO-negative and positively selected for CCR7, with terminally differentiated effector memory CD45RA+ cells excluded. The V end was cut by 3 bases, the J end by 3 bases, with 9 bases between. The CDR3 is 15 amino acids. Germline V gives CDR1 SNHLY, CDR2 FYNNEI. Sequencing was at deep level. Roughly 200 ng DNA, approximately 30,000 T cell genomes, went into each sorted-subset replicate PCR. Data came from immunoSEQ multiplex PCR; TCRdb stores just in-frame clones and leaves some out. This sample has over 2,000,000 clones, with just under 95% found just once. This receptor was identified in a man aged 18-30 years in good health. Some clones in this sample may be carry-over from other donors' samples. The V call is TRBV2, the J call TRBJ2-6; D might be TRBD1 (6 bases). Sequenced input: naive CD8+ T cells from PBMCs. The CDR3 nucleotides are TGTGCCAGCAGTGATGACAGGTATGGGGCCAACGTCCTGACTTTC. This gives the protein CASSDDRYGANVLTF.